These 11 T cell receptor beta chains originate from one sample sequenced in a study of blood T cell repertoires in COVID-19. Here immunoSEQ multiplex PCR was the method, and the copy in TCRdb shows in-frame clones only, minus some. The sample lists hundreds of thousands of clones; about 83% were seen once. Sequenced input: peripheral blood. Source of these receptors: a man of 80 years or more with acute or convalescent COVID-19.

The V and J genes are TRBV5-1 and TRBJ2-3, with D perhaps matching TRBD2 (5 bases). Looked up from germline, CDR1 is SGHRS and CDR2 is YFSETQ. This CDR3 is built from 16 residues. Trimming left V 4 bases short and J 0 bases short, with 15 bases between. The CDR3 loop is CASSVTRGYSTDTQYF. The DNA of the CDR3 is TGCGCCAGCAGCGTGACCCGCGGGTACAGCACAGATACGCAGTATTTT.

The gene calls are TRBV2 and TRBJ2-5; no clear D. V was trimmed by 4 bases and J by 1 base, leaving 10 bases between them. The germline V gene has CDR1 SNHLY and CDR2 FYNNEI. CDR3 size: 14 residues. CDR3 nucleotide sequence: TGTGCCAGCAGTGGACCTACAGTCCAAGAGACCCAGTACTTC. It encodes CASSGPTVQETQYF.

V and J are TRBV5-1 and TRBJ2-7; D is uncertain. The V gene lost 0 bases and the J gene lost 2 bases, with 9 bases spanning the gap. This CDR3 region has 14 residues. Germline lookup yields CDR1 SGHRS and CDR2 YFSETQ. The CDR3: CASSLASTTYEQYF. The CDR3 nucleotides are TGCGCCAGCAGCTTGGCGTCCACTACCTACGAGCAGTACTTC.

The rearrangement uses TRBV9 and TRBJ2-1; D is perhaps TRBD2 (6 bases). V shed 0 bases and J shed 5 bases, with 15 bases lying between them. The length of the CDR3 is 16 residues. Germline V gives CDR1 SGDLS, CDR2 YYNGEE. CDR3: CASSVAISSGNNEQFF. The CDR3 DNA reads as TGTGCCAGCAGCGTAGCTATTAGTAGCGGTAACAATGAGCAGTTCTTC.

This rearrangement joins TRBV5-1 to TRBJ2-1, with TRBD2 matching 10 bases. Germline V CDR1 and CDR2: SGHRS, YFSETQ. Trimming at V came to 7 bases and at J to 2 bases, leaving 6 bases not matched to a gene. CDR3 length: 15 residues. CDR3 loop: CASRPGLATYNEQFF. The CDR3 nucleotides are TGCGCCAGCCGTCCGGGACTAGCGACCTACAATGAGCAGTTCTTC.

The genes are TRBV6-5 and TRBJ2-6, with 8 bases identical to TRBD1. The CDR3 is 15 residues long. Trimming at V came to 4 bases and at J to 4 bases, leaving 3 bases not matched to a gene. CDR1 is MNHEY and CDR2 is SVGAGI in the germline V gene. Written as DNA, the CDR3 is TGTGCCAGCAGTTGGACAGGGTCCGGGGCCAACGTCCTGACTTTC. Protein product: CASSWTGSGANVLTF.

V and J are TRBV5-5 and TRBJ2-7; 7 bases map to TRBD1. The trim removed 1 base at V and 3 bases at J, leaving 1 base unmatched. CDR3 length: 13 residues. Germline V gives CDR1 SGHKS, CDR2 YYEKEE (reference sequence). The CDR3 loop reads CASSLPGGYEQYF. CDR3 bases: TGTGCCAGCAGCTTGCCAGGGGGCTACGAGCAGTACTTC.

CDR3 protein: CASSLVESLAGGEQFF. The CDR3 nucleotides read TGTGCCAGCAGCTTAGTTGAATCGCTAGCGGGGGGGGAGCAGTTCTTC. This chain joins TRBV11-2 and TRBJ2-1, with TRBD2 matching over 12 bases. The CDR3 has 16 amino acids. V was pared by 1 base and J by 10 bases, with 8 bases of the junction left unmatched. CDR1 is SGHAT and CDR2 is FQNNGV in the germline V gene.

The chain employs TRBV24-1 and TRBJ2-3, with TRBD1 matching over 10 bases. The V gene end was trimmed by 4 bases and the J gene end by 4 bases; junction bases not matched to a gene: 7. The CDR3 has 16 amino acids. Germline CDR1 and CDR2: KGHDR and SFDVKD. CDR3 in DNA: TGTGCCACCAGTGAGACCCCGGGACAGGGGCCAGATACGCAGTATTTT. Amino acids: CATSETPGQGPDTQYF.

This clone was seen more than once but under ten times. Other nucleotide sequences from this sample produce the same CDR3. This CDR3 reads CASSLRSSYEQYF. The CDR3 DNA is TGTGCCAGCAGTTTGCGGAGCTCCTACGAGCAGTACTTC. The gene calls are TRBV28 and TRBJ2-7; D gene ambiguous. Trimming pared 3 bases from V and 0 bases from J, leaving 6 bases between. Germline assignment: CDR1 MDHEN and CDR2 SYDVKM. The CDR3 contains 13 residues.

The V call is TRBV2, the J call TRBJ2-2; 10 positions agree with TRBD2. The germline V gene encodes CDR1 SNHLY and CDR2 FYNNEI. The CDR3 spans 15 residues. Trimming took 9 bases from V and 2 from J; bases not matched to a gene: 6. The CDR3 sequence: CASRASGGNTGELFF. The CDR3, as DNA: TGTGCCAGTAGGGCTAGCGGGGGAAACACCGGGGAGCTGTTTTTT.